Given below is one T cell receptor (beta chain) in context. Profiled with immunoSEQ multiplex PCR; TCRdb holds only in-frame clones, not every one. The sample carries about 97,000 clones, 85% to 90% recorded once. This record comes from a study of blood T cell repertoires in COVID-19. As for the study in general: PBMCs, B-cell-depleted T cells, or T cells were the source of the cDNA or gDNA that made up the material.

This sequence originates from a man in his fifties or sixties with active or convalescent COVID-19. Sequencing was done on a sample of peripheral blood.

The CDR3 coding sequence is TGTGCCAGCAGTTACTCGGAGGGGGCGCTTGGCTACACCTTC. Translating it yields CASSYSEGALGYTF. The chain joins TRBV6-6 to TRBJ1-2, with 7 positions matching TRBD1. This CDR3 comprises 14 residues. The V gene's germline CDR1 is MNHNY and CDR2 SVGAGI (reference sequence). Trimming took 0 bases from V and 7 from J; bases not matched to a gene: 5.